This note documents a single TCR beta chain sequence. What it recognizes is unknown. This CDR3 comprises 13 residues. V lost 3 bases and J 6 bases, leaving 11 bases between the germline ends. Germline assignment: CDR1 LNHDA and CDR2 SQIVND (reference sequence). The data were obtained in a study of cytomegalovirus exposure and HLA in healthy donors. Findings and limits, study-wide: Roughly uniform depth of sequencing across donors was assumed in presence/absence analyses.

PCR involved 60 Vbeta and 13 Jbeta primers. The repertoire was sequenced with immunoSEQ multiplex PCR; TCRdb's copy has only in-frame clones and lacks some. The table records 200,000 or so clones, 70% to 85% of them present only once. This receptor was identified in a boy aged 2 to 10 in good health and CMV-seronegative. The rearrangement joins TRBV19 to TRBJ1-2; D gene uncertain. Sequenced material: PBMCs. The CDR3 protein is CASSITRGDGYTF. Here the CDR3 DNA reads TGTGCCAGTAGTATCACTCGGGGTGATGGCTACACCTTC.